This entry lists 29 T cell receptor beta chains sequenced from one sample in a study of shared clonotypes between healthy human individuals. Produced via immunoSEQ multiplex PCR; TCRdb's table is partial and in-frame only. The repertoire holds approximately 500,000 clones, 60% to 80% seen once, with approximately 12% in the top ten. Sequencing was performed on PBMCs. Receptors originate from a woman in her thirties or forties in good health. Some clones in this sample may be carry-over from other donors' samples.

The rearrangement links TRBV10-2 to TRBJ1-1, with 9 bases fitting TRBD1. After removal of 6 bases from V and 1 base from J, the junction contained 3 bases not matched to a gene. The CDR3 is 14 residues long. Germline V gene data show CDR1 as WSHSY and CDR2 as SAAADI. The DNA of the CDR3 is TGCGCCAGCAGACAGGGGGCGGAGAACACTGAAGCTTTCTTT. This codes for CASRQGAENTEAFF.

This clone is a singleton in its sample. This sequence joins TRBV30 and TRBJ1-4; perhaps TRBD1 as D (5 bases). CDR3 length equals 15 residues. CDR1 is GTSNPN and CDR2 is SVGIG in the germline V gene (reference sequence). The ends were cut back, 2 bases at V and 4 bases at J, with 14 bases in the middle. The CDR3 sequence: CAWSPGAGNNEKLFF. The DNA for the CDR3 is TGTGCCTGGAGTCCTGGAGCAGGGAATAATGAAAAACTGTTTTTT.

This clone was counted only a few times. The chain carries TRBV10-3 and TRBJ2-3, with TRBD2 matching over 9 bases. The CDR3 extends over 14 amino acids. Germline V gives CDR1 ENHRY, CDR2 SYGVKD. The ends lost 6 bases at V and 6 bases at J; junction bases unmatched: 7. The chain's CDR3 is CAISLAGTVDTQYF. For the CDR3, the DNA is TGTGCCATCAGCCTAGCGGGGACTGTGGATACGCAGTATTTT.

CDR3 nucleotide sequence: TGTGCCACCAGCAGAGATCCAGGGGCGAACACTGAAGCTTTCTTT. This encodes CATSRDPGANTEAFF. The rearrangement links TRBV15 to TRBJ1-1; tentative D call: TRBD1 (6 bases). This CDR3 is built from 15 residues. Germline assignment: CDR1 LNHNV and CDR2 YYDKDF (reference sequence). The V and J ends lost 0 bases and 1 base respectively, with 9 bases between them.

The chain combines TRBV5-1 with TRBJ2-1, with TRBD2 identical over 9 bases. The germline V gene encodes CDR1 SGHRS and CDR2 YFSETQ. The CDR3 covers 15 residues. J was trimmed by 8 bases and V by 3 bases; bases with no gene match: 9. The CDR3 region is CASSSNSGSSYEQFF. CDR3 nucleotide sequence: TGCGCCAGCAGCTCCAATAGCGGGAGTTCGTATGAGCAGTTCTTC.

The V gene is TRBV7-2, the J gene TRBJ2-1, with TRBD2 matching over 9 bases. CDR1 SGHTA and CDR2 FQGNSA come from the germline V gene. The CDR3 runs 17 residues. After removal of 5 bases from V and 4 bases from J, the junction contained 12 bases not matched to a gene. This chain's CDR3 is CASSPRRGRAVYNEQFF. Here the CDR3 DNA reads TGTGCCAGCAGCCCCCGTCGCGGGAGGGCCGTTTACAATGAGCAGTTCTTC.

This sequence joins TRBV7-6 and TRBJ2-1; D uncertain. Trimming took 1 base from V and 3 from J, leaving 7 bases between them. Germline CDR1 reads SGHVS; CDR2 reads FNYEAQ. The CDR3 totals 14 residues. The chain's CDR3 is CASSLGGYYNEQFF. Written as DNA, the CDR3 is TGTGCCAGCAGCTTAGGTGGATACTACAATGAGCAGTTCTTC.

This CDR3 is CASSPRGQGVTGELFF. The CDR3 nucleotides read TGTGCCAGCAGTCCTCGGGGACAGGGGGTAACCGGGGAGCTGTTTTTT. The V gene is TRBV2, the J gene TRBJ2-2; TRBD1 matches 11 bases. The junction had 7 bases not matched to a gene; V was cut back by 5 bases and J by 5 bases. In germline, CDR1 is SNHLY, CDR2 FYNNEI. The CDR3 extends over 16 amino acids. The whole variable domain, filled in from reference TRBV2 and TRBJ2-2, reads EPEVTQTPSHQVTQMGQEVILRCVPISNHLYFYWYRQILGQKVEFLVSFYNNEISEKSEIFDDQFSVERPDGSNFTLKIRSTKLEDSAMYFCASSPRGQGVTGELFFGEGSRLTVL.

The V gene is TRBV20-1, the J gene TRBJ1-1; D gene ambiguous. The CDR3 is 11 residues long. Trimming removed 3 bases at V and 7 bases at J, with 9 bases between. Germline loops: CDR1 DFQATT, CDR2 SNEGSKA (reference sequence). The CDR3 DNA is TGCAGTGCTAGTGGGTACGGTGAAGCTTTCTTT. Translation gives CSASGYGEAFF.

This sequence joins TRBV5-1 and TRBJ2-7; 7 bases line up with TRBD2. V shed 0 bases, J shed 2 bases, and the junction held 2 bases outside the gene matches. The CDR3 has 14 residues. CDR1 SGHRS and CDR2 YFSETQ come from the germline V gene. This CDR3 reads CASSLAGGTYEQYF. CDR3 sequence (DNA): TGCGCCAGCAGCTTGGCGGGAGGCACCTACGAGCAGTACTTC.

This sequence joins TRBV5-1 and TRBJ2-5; TRBD1 agrees at 9 bases. The germline V gene encodes CDR1 SGHRS and CDR2 YFSETQ. The CDR3 has 16 amino acids. The V gene end was trimmed by 2 bases and the J gene end by 5 bases; junction bases not matched to a gene: 10. CDR3 coding DNA: TGCGCCAGCAGCTTAACTACAGGGGGCGGAGGGGAGACCCAGTACTTC. This sequence encodes CASSLTTGGGGETQYF.

This chain links TRBV19 with TRBJ2-2, with D hard to call. Trimming stripped 4 bases from V and 0 bases from J, with 12 bases between. The CDR3 loop spans 16 amino acids. Germline values: CDR1 LNHDA, CDR2 SQIVND (reference sequence). The CDR3: CASSTNLPTNTGELFF. The CDR3 region has the DNA TGTGCCAGTAGTACAAATCTACCGACGAACACCGGGGAGCTGTTTTTT. The variable domain in full, completed from reference TRBV19 and TRBJ2-2, reads DGGITQSPKYLFRKEGQNVTLSCEQNLNHDAMYWYRQDPGQGLRLIYYSQIVNDFQKGDIAEGYSVSREKKESFPLTVTSAQKNPTAFYLCASSTNLPTNTGELFFGEGSRLTVL.

The genes are TRBV5-1 and TRBJ2-5; the D gene is possibly TRBD2 (6 bases). The CDR3 loop spans 20 amino acids. V was cut by 0 bases and J by 5 bases, with 29 bases left in between. Germline V gene sequence: CDR1 SGHRS, CDR2 YFSETQ. The CDR3 protein is CASSLALAIGGGGRRETQYF. For the CDR3, the DNA is TGCGCCAGCAGCTTGGCTCTCGCCATCGGGGGAGGAGGCCGTAGGGAGACCCAGTACTTC.

The sample holds one count of this clone. The CDR3 DNA follows: TGTGCCAGCAGCCCCCTCAGCAGATCTTATGGCTACACCTTC. It yields the protein CASSPLSRSYGYTF. The gene calls are TRBV7-8 and TRBJ1-2; no firm D call. The CDR3 is 14 residues long. Germline V gene sequence: CDR1 SGHVS, CDR2 FQNEAQ. V lost 5 bases and J 5 bases, leaving 15 bases between the germline ends.

For this clone: A much larger clone sits a single nucleotide away, making a read error possible. CDR3 protein: CASSLELNTGELFF. The CDR3 DNA sequence: TGTGCCAGCAGCTTAGAACTAAACACCGGGGAGCTGTTTTTT. The genes are TRBV7-3 and TRBJ2-2; D is unresolved. Trimming took 2 bases from V and 2 from J, leaving 6 bases between them. The CDR3 has 14 residues. Germline V gives CDR1 SGHTA, CDR2 FQGTGA.

The gene calls are TRBV5-1 and TRBJ2-2; no clear D. The CDR3 has 14 amino acids. Germline CDR1 reads SGHRS; CDR2 reads YFSETQ. V lost 0 bases to trimming and J lost 6 bases, with 9 bases between them. The CDR3 loop reads CASSLGGRPGELFF. In DNA form, the CDR3 reads TGCGCCAGCAGCTTGGGAGGCAGGCCCGGGGAGCTGTTTTTT.

The chain is built from TRBV30 and TRBJ1-1; a possible D gene is TRBD1 (6 bases). The V gene's germline CDR1 is GTSNPN and CDR2 SVGIG (reference sequence). V was clipped by 2 bases and J by 5 bases, with 15 bases between them. The length of the CDR3 is 14 residues. The CDR3: CAWSISTGRTEAFF. CDR3 in DNA: TGTGCCTGGAGTATAAGTACAGGGCGGACTGAAGCTTTCTTT.

The V call is TRBV11-2, the J call TRBJ1-2, with D unresolved. V dropped 3 bases and J dropped 1 base, with 12 bases sitting between them. Germline V gene data show CDR1 as SGHAT and CDR2 as FQNNGV. This CDR3 region has 15 residues. CDR3 nucleotides: TGTGCCAGCAGCTTCCCCAACCCAGTTAACTATGGCTACACCTTC. Translated: CASSFPNPVNYGYTF.

Details on this clone: Compared with germline, one end of the junction differs, possibly owing to a read error. This sequence joins TRBV11-2 and TRBJ2-5; D perhaps matches TRBD1 (5 bases). CDR1 is SGHAT and CDR2 is FQNNGV in the germline V gene. The CDR3 totals 15 residues. CDR3 region: CASSVDWTLQETQYF. The CDR3 coding sequence is TGTGCCAGCAGCGTAGACTGGACACTACAAGAGACCCAGTACTTC.

The chain carries TRBV5-1 and TRBJ2-1; 9 nucleotides line up with TRBD2. Germline CDR1 and CDR2: SGHRS and YFSETQ. V was pared by 2 bases and J by 4 bases, with 7 bases of the junction left unmatched. The CDR3 contains 16 residues. CDR3 bases: TGCGCCAGCAGCTTCTCTACTAGCGGGCCTTACAATGAGCAGTTCTTC. It specifies CASSFSTSGPYNEQFF. The full variable domain, with the rest looked up from reference TRBV5-1 and TRBJ2-1, is KAGVTQTPRYLIKTRGQQVTLSCSPISGHRSVSWYQQTPGQGLQFLFEYFSETQRNKGNFPGRFSGRQFSNSRSEMNVSTLELGDSALYLCASSFSTSGPYNEQFFGPGTRLTVL.

The V and J genes are TRBV6-1 and TRBJ1-5; TRBD1 is a possible D gene (5 bases). The CDR3 runs 16 residues. Per germline, CDR1 MNHNS and CDR2 SASEGT. The V end was cut by 4 bases, the J end by 0 bases, with 13 bases between. Here the CDR3 reads CASSGARVYSNQPQHF. The CDR3 DNA reads TGTGCCAGCAGTGGAGCCAGGGTTTATAGCAATCAGCCCCAGCATTTT.

This clone was recorded only once. The chain uses TRBV6-4 and TRBJ1-3; D may be TRBD1 (5 bases). The CDR3 is made up of 17 amino acids. From germline, CDR1 is MRHNA and CDR2 SNTAGT. V lost 5 bases to trimming and J lost 8 bases, with 25 bases between them. DNA for the CDR3: TGTGCCAGCAGTTTGGGCGCGTACGGCGTTTTAGGGGACACCATATATTTT. It is translated as CASSLGAYGVLGDTIYF.

V gene TRBV4-1 combines with J gene TRBJ2-7; 11 nucleotides agree with TRBD1. CDR1 is MGHRA and CDR2 is YSYEKL in the germline V gene. This CDR3 comprises 16 residues. Trimming took 0 bases from V and 4 from J; bases not matched to a gene: 5. In DNA, the CDR3 is TGCGCCAGCAGCCAAGAAACCGGGACAGGGGGGTACGAGCAGTACTTC. Its protein is CASSQETGTGGYEQYF.

This sequence joins TRBV15 and TRBJ2-7; D is perhaps TRBD2 (6 bases). The CDR3 has 14 residues. Trimming took 2 bases from V and 4 from J, leaving 12 bases between them. Germline CDR1 LNHNV, CDR2 YYDKDF (reference sequence). CDR3 region: CATSRSGLPYEQYF. The CDR3 bases are TGTGCCACCAGCAGAAGCGGGCTACCGTACGAGCAGTACTTC.

The chain combines TRBV6-5 with TRBJ1-3; 7 nucleotides line up with TRBD1. Germline CDR1 MNHEY, CDR2 SVGAGI. The CDR3 has 15 residues. V trimming: 5 bases; J trimming: 5 bases; junction bases outside the gene matches: 9. CDR3 in amino acids: CASSPRQGVRNTIYF. CDR3 in DNA: TGTGCCAGCAGTCCTAGACAGGGCGTTAGAAACACCATATATTTT.

This clone turned up a few times. This CDR3 reads CASSWQGARAEAFF. Here the CDR3 DNA reads TGTGCCAGCAGTTGGCAGGGGGCGAGGGCTGAAGCTTTCTTT. The chain links TRBV2 to TRBJ1-1; 8 bases match TRBD1. CDR1 SNHLY and CDR2 FYNNEI come from the germline V gene. The CDR3 covers 14 residues. V dropped 5 bases and J dropped 6; count of bases not matched to a gene: 8.

A single count supports this clone. The chain is built from TRBV18 and TRBJ2-7; 7 nucleotides align to TRBD2. The CDR3 extends over 15 amino acids. CDR1 KGHSH and CDR2 LQKENI come from the germline V gene. The J segment lost 2 bases and the V segment lost 3 bases, leaving 7 bases of the junction unmatched. Here the CDR3 DNA reads TGTGCCAGCTCACCGGGTAGCGGGTATACCTACGAGCAGTACTTC. Its protein is CASSPGSGYTYEQYF.

The CDR3, as DNA: TGTGCCTGGAGTACTAGGACCAATCAGCCCCAGCATTTT. It yields the protein CAWSTRTNQPQHF. The V call is TRBV30, the J call TRBJ1-5, with D hard to call. The CDR3 extends over 13 amino acids. Deletions cut 2 bases from V and 3 bases from J, with 8 bases between. CDR1 is GTSNPN, CDR2 SVGIG, per germline (reference sequence).

The chain employs TRBV28 and TRBJ2-7; 7 bases agree with TRBD2. This CDR3 is 12 amino acids long. Germline V gives CDR1 MDHEN, CDR2 SYDVKM. V lost 5 bases, J lost 5 bases, and 3 bases stayed unmatched. The CDR3 is CASSHGTNEQYF. CDR3 sequence (DNA): TGTGCCAGCAGTCACGGGACTAACGAGCAGTACTTC.